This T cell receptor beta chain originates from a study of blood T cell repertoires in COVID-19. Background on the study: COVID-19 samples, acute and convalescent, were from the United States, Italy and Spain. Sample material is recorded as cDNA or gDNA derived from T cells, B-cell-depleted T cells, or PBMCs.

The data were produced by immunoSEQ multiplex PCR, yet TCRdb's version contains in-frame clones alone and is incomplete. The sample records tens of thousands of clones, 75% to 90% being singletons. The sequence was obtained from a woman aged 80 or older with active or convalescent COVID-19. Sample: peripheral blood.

CDR3 coding DNA: TGCAGCGTAGCCGGGACTAGCGGGATAGTACGGCAGTTCTTC. It codes for CSVAGTSGIVRQFF. This sequence joins TRBV29-1 and TRBJ2-1; 13 bases align to TRBD2. V lost 6 bases and J lost 12; bases outside the gene matches: 11. CDR1 and CDR2 (germline): SQVTM, ANQGSEA. CDR3 length: 14 residues.